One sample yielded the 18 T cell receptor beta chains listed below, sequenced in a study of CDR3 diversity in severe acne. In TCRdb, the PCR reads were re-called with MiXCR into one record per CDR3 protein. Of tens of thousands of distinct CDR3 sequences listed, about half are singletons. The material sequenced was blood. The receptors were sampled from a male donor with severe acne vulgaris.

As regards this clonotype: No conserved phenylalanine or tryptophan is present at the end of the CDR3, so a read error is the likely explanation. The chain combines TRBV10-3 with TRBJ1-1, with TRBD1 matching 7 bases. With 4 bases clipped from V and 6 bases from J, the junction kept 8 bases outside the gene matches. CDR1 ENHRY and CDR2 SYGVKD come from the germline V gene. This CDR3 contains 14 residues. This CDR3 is CAISAGQRYAEAFS. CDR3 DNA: TGTGCCATCAGTGCGGGACAGAGATACGCTGAAGCTTTCTCT.

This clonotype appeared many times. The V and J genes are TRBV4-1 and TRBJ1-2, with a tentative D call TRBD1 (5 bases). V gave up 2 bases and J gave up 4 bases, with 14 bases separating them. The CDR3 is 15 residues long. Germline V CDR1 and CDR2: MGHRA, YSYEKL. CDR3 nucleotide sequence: TGCGCCAGCAGCCAACCTCGTAGGGACCGCTATGGCTACACCTTC. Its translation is CASSQPRRDRYGYTF.

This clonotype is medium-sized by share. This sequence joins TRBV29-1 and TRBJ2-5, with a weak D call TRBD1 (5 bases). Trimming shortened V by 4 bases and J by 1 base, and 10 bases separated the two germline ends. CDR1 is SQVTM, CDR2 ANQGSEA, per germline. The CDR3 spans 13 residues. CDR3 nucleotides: TGCAGCGTTGCAGTCACAGGCCAAGAGACCCAGTACTTC. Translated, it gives CSVAVTGQETQYF.

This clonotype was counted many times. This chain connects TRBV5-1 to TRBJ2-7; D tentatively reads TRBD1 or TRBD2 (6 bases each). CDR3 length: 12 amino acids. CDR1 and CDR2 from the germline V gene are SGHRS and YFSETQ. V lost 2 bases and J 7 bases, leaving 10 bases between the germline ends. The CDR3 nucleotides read TGCGCCAGCAGCTTTGAGGGGGGAGAGCAGTACTTC. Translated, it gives CASSFEGGEQYF. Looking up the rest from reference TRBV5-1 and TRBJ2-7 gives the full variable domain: KAGVTQTPRYLIKTRGQQVTLSCSPISGHRSVSWYQQTPGQGLQFLFEYFSETQRNKGNFPGRFSGRQFSNSRSEMNVSTLELGDSALYLCASSFEGGEQYFGPGTRLTVT.

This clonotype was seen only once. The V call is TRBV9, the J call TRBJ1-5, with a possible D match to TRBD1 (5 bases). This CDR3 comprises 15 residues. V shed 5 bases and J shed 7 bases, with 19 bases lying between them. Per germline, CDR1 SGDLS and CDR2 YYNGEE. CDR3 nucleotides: TGTGCCAGCAGTTCGGGGCGGAGTGGATCCCAGCCCCAGCATTTT. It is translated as CASSSGRSGSQPQHF.

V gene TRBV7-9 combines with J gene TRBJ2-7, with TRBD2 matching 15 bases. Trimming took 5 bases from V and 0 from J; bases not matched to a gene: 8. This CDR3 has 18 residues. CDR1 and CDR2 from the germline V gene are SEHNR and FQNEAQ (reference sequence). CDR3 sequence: CASSPLGLAGGNSYEQYF. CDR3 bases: TGTGCCAGCAGCCCCTTGGGACTAGCGGGAGGTAACTCCTACGAGCAGTACTTC.

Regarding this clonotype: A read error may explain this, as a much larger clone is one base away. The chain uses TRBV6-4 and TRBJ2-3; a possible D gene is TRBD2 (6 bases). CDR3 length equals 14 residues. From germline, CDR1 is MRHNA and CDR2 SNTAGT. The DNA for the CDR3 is TGTGCCAGCAGTGAAAGTAGCGGCACAGGTACGCAGTATTTT. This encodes CASSESSGTGTQYF.

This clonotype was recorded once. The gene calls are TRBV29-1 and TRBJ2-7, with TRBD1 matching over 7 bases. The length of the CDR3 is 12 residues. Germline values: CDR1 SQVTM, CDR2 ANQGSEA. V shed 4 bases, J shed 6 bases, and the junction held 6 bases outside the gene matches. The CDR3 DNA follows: TGCAGCGTTGGGACAGGTCACCCCGAGCAGTACTTC. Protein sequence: CSVGTGHPEQYF.

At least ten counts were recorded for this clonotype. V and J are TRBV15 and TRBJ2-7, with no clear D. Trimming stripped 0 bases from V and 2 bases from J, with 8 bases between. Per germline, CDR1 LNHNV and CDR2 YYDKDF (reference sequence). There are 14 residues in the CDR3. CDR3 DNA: TGTGCCACCAGCAGAGATCCCACTGCCTACGAGCAGTACTTC. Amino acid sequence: CATSRDPTAYEQYF.

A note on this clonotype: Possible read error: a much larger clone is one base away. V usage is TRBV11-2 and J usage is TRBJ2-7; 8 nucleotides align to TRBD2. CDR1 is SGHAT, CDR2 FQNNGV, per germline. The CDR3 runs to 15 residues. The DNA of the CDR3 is TGTGCCAGCAGCTTAGAAGCTAGCGGGTCTTACGACCAGTACTTC. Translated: CASSLEASGSYDQYF.

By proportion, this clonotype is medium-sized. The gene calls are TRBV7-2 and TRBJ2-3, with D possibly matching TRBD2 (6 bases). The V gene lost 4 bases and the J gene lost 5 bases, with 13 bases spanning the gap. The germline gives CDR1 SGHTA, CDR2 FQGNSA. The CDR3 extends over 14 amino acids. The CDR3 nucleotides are TGTGCCAGCAGCTCCCCGGCTAGCGTAGATACGCAGTATTTT. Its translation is CASSSPASVDTQYF.

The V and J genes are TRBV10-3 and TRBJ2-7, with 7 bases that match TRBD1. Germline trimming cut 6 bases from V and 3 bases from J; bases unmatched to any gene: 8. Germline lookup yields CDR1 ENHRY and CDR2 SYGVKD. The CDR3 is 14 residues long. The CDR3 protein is CAISPGTANYEQYF. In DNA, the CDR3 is TGTGCCATCAGCCCCGGGACAGCCAACTACGAGCAGTACTTC.

The CDR3 sequence is CASSAGQGVANEKLFF. CDR3 in DNA: TGTGCCAGCAGCGCCGGACAGGGGGTGGCTAATGAAAAACTGTTTTTT. V gene TRBV9 combines with J gene TRBJ1-4; 10 bases match TRBD1. The V gene end was trimmed by 3 bases and the J gene end by 3 bases; junction bases not matched to a gene: 5. CDR3 length: 16 amino acids. Germline loops: CDR1 SGDLS, CDR2 YYNGEE.

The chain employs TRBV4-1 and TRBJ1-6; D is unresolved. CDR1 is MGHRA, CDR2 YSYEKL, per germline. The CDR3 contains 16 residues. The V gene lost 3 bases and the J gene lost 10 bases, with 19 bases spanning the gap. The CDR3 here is CASSHSSGLEGSPLHF. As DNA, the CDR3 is TGCGCCAGCAGCCACTCATCAGGTTTGGAAGGCTCACCCCTCCACTTT.

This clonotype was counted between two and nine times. The DNA for the CDR3 is TGTGCCAGCAGCCGCTCCGGGACCGCCAATGAGCAGTTCTTC. It codes for CASSRSGTANEQFF. The chain carries TRBV3-1 and TRBJ2-1; either TRBD1 or TRBD2 may fit D (5 bases each). V was cut by 4 bases and J by 6 bases, with 13 bases left in between. CDR1 LGHDT and CDR2 YNNKEL come from the germline V gene (reference sequence). The CDR3 length is 14 residues.

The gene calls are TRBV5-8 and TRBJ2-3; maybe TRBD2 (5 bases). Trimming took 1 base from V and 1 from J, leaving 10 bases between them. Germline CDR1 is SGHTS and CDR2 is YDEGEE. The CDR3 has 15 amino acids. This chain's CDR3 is CASSLPGKGTDTQYF. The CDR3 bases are TGTGCCAGCAGCTTGCCGGGAAAGGGCACAGATACGCAGTATTTT.

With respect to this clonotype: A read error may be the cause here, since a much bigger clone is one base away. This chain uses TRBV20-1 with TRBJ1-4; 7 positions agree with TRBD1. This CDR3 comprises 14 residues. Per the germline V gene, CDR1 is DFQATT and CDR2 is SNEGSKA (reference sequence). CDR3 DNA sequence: TGCAGTGCTGCCCAGACAGGGACTAATGAAGAACTGTTTTTT. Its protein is CSAAQTGTNEELFF.

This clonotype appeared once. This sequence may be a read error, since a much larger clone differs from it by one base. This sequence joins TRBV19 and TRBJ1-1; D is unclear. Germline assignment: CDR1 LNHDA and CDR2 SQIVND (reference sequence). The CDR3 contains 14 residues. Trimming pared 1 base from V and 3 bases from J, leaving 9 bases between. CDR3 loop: CASSIGWLDTEAFF. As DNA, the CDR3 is TGTGCCAGTAGTATAGGCTGGCTGGACACTGAAGCTTTCTTT.